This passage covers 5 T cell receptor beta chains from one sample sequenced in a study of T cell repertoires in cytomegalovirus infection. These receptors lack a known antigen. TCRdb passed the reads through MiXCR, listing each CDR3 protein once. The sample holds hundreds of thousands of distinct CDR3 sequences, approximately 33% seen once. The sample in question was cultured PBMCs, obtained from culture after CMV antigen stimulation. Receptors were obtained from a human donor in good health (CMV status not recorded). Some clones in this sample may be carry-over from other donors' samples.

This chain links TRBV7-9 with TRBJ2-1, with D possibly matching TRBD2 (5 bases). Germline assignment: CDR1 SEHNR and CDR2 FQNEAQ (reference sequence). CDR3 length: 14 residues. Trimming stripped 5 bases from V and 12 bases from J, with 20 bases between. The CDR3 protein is CASSRSEGYRGQFF. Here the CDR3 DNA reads TGTGCCAGCAGCCGTAGCGAAGGATACCGGGGGCAGTTCTTC.

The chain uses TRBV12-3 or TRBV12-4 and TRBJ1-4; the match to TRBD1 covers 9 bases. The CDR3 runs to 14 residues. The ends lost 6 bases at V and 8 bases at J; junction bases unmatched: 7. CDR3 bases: TGTGCCAGCAGCCCCGACAGGGGGTGGGAAAAACTGTTTTTT. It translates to CASSPDRGWEKLFF.

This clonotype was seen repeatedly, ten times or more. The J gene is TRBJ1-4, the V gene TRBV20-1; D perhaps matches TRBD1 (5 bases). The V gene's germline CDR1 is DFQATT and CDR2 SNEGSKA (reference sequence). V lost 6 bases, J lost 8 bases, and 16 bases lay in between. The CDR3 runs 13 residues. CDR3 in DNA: TGCAGTGCATTCCTCCGGGACCGGGAAAAACTGTTTTTT. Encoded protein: CSAFLRDREKLFF.

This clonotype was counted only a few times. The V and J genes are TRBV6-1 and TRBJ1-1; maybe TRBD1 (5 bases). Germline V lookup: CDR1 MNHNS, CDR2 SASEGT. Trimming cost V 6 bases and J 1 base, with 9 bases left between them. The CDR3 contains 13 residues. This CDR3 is CASRAGGNTEAFF. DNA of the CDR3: TGTGCCAGCAGGGCGGGGGGGAACACTGAAGCTTTCTTT.

CDR3 nucleotides: TGCAGTGCTAGCGGCTGGACAGACTCTGGGGCCAACGTCCTGACTTTC. Its translation is CSASGWTDSGANVLTF. The chain joins TRBV20-1 to TRBJ2-6; TRBD1 might be the D (6 bases). The germline V gene encodes CDR1 DFQATT and CDR2 SNEGSKA (reference sequence). V shed 3 bases and J shed 0 bases, with 12 bases lying between them. The CDR3 loop spans 16 amino acids.